This TCR beta chain came from a study of technical replicates of blood from a handful of donors. The data were produced by immunoSEQ multiplex PCR, yet TCRdb's version contains in-frame clones alone and is incomplete. Of approximately 94,000 clones detected, 96% appear once; the ten largest clones hold about 0.38%. The CDR3 extends over 13 amino acids. V lost 7 bases to trimming and J lost 8 bases; unmatched junction nucleotides: 10. CDR1 ENHRY and CDR2 SYGVKD come from the germline V gene. The sequence came from a human donor in good health. This sequence joins TRBV10-3 and TRBJ1-2; 7 bases line up with TRBD1. The sequencing sample was made of T cells isolated from PBMCs. DNA of the CDR3: TGTGCCATCACAACAGGGGCTATAGGAGGCTACACCTTC. As protein: CAITTGAIGGYTF.